Included here is one T cell receptor beta chain sequence, with context. This CDR3 region has 16 residues. The germline V gene encodes CDR1 MNHEY and CDR2 SVGEGT. Trimming cost V 4 bases and J 0 bases; bases outside gene matches: 5. The data were taken from a study of blood T cell repertoires in COVID-19. For the study at large: Both acute and convalescent COVID-19 samples were obtained from the United States, Italy and Spain. T cells, B-cell-depleted T cells, or PBMCs supplied cDNA or gDNA.

Here immunoSEQ multiplex PCR was the method, and the copy in TCRdb shows in-frame clones only, minus some. The sample has 160,000 or so clones, around 90% seen once. The origin of this receptor is a woman in her forties or fifties with acute or convalescent COVID-19. Sequencing was done on a sample of peripheral blood. J is TRBJ1-4 and V is TRBV6-2 or TRBV6-3; 7 bases agree with TRBD1. The CDR3 loop reads CASSSGQAPTNEKLFF. The DNA of the CDR3 is TGTGCCAGCAGTTCCGGACAGGCGCCAACTAATGAAAAACTGTTTTTT.